A single T cell receptor (beta chain) is shown here with its context. Its antigen is undetermined. The record originates from a study of STAT3 mutations in large granular lymphocyte leukemia. Across the whole study: Among longitudinally sequenced T-LGLL patients, roughly half had canonical activating STAT3 mutations detected. Study conclusions and caveats: In some patients, a small highly pathogenic clone possibly went undetected. At least one immunodominant TCR beta clonotype appeared in every T-cell large granular lymphocyte leukemia patient. In several patients, dominant TCR clone burden exceeded STAT3 mutant burden.

Trimming pared 7 bases from V and 0 bases from J, leaving 11 bases between. This CDR3 spans 14 amino acids. Germline CDR1 SGDLS, CDR2 YYNGEE. TCRdb's copy holds only in-frame clones and misses some; the assay was immunoSEQ multiplex PCR. The data show fewer than 6,000 clones, 70% to 90% seen once. Sample: PBMCs. V usage is TRBV9 and J usage is TRBJ1-5; D is undetermined. This sequence originates from a human donor with T large granular lymphocyte leukemia. Some clones in this sample may be carry-over from other donors' samples. CDR3 region: CASSRGVSNQPQHF. CDR3 DNA sequence: TGTGCCAGCTCGCGAGGCGTTAGCAATCAGCCCCAGCATTTT.